A single T cell receptor (beta chain) is shown here with its context. It has no known antigen specificity. Base quality data are lacking; no much larger clone is found one base away. The sample comes from a study of blood T cell repertoires in COVID-19 (dated by TCRdb to 2019 to 2021). Some background on the complete study: Samples from collaborators originated in the United States, Italy and Spain and spanned both the acute and convalescent phases of COVID-19. Samples were obtained from the ongoing ImmuneRACE study (first 160 participants) and from over a thousand subjects provided by 6 global collaborators. The repertoires were released in a freely available public database meant as a resource for research on the immune response to SARS-CoV-2. A de-identified subject ID, COVID-19 status, age in years and sex were almost always included in the sample metadata. The dataset comprised deeply sampled blood TCRbeta repertoires from subjects exposed to, actively infected with, or recovered from COVID-19. The material from the prospective study consisted of cDNA or gDNA derived from T cells, B-cell-depleted T cells, or PBMCs. HLA class I and class II types, where available, came from metadata supplied by the sample provider rather than from assay-based typing.

Findings and caveats that apply to the study as a whole: Clinical and demographic metadata were provided uncurated, with the amount varying by source and participant.

One collaborating source in Seattle enrolled patients during active infection and followed them longitudinally through the course of disease. Collaborating institutions collected whole blood in K2EDTA tubes following their own protocols. Collaborator samples were shipped for TCRbeta analysis as frozen whole blood, isolated PBMCs, or DNA extracted from either sample type. TCRbeta CDR3 regions were amplified from genomic DNA using the immunoSEQ Assay, a bias-controlled multiplex PCR. The paper's processing steps were these. The number of nucleated cells in each sample was estimated by amplification of reference gene primers within the assay. To quantify the absolute abundance of each unique TCRbeta CDR3 rearrangement, sequence reads were collapsed and filtered. Productive Simpson clonality was computed per sample as the square root of Simpson's diversity index over productive rearrangements. TCRdb stores this immuneACCESS table with in-frame sequences only. Part of the clones is absent; in the studies checked, under half of the shortfall reflects unresolved V genes, and no reason is known for the rest. The V and J calls and clone size are taken from that table; D and trimming were inferred from the DNA. Across this sample there are fewer than 200,000 clones, with about 80% seen only once. The top ten clonotypes cover more than 6% of the sample.

Trimming accounts for 6 bases at V and 1 base at J, while the number of junction bases matched to no gene is 0. There are 14 amino acids in the CDR3, from cysteine to phenylalanine inclusive. Here the CDR3 DNA is all that survives: 42 bases in frame from base 1. For CDR1 and CDR2, the germline V gene lists KGHSH and LQKENI. The specimen sequenced was peripheral blood. The chain uses TRBV18 and TRBJ2-1, with 10 central nucleotides matching TRBD1. The receptor's source is a woman in her thirties or forties with COVID-19, enrolled during active disease. The DNA reads as follows: TGTGCCAGCTCGGACAGGGGGTCCTACAATGAGCAGTTCTTC. It encodes CASSDRGSYNEQFF.